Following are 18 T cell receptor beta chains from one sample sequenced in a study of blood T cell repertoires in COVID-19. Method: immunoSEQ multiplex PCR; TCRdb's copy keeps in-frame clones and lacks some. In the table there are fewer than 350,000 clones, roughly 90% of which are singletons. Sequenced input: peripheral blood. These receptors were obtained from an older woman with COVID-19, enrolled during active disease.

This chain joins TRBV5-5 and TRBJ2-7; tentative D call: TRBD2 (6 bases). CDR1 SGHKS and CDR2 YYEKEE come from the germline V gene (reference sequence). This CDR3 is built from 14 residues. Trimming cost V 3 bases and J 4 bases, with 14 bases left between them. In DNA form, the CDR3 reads TGTGCCAGCAGCTCCGGAGGGTTGCGATACGAGCAGTACTTC. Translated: CASSSGGLRYEQYF.

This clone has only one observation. The CDR3 protein is CASSPAGGRDTQYF. Here the CDR3 DNA reads TGTGCCAGTAGTCCGGCAGGGGGCAGAGATACGCAGTATTTT. The V and J genes are TRBV19 and TRBJ2-3; 8 nucleotides align to TRBD1. The CDR3 is 14 residues long. Trimming at V came to 5 bases and at J to 5 bases, leaving 6 bases not matched to a gene. Germline CDR1 reads LNHDA; CDR2 reads SQIVND (reference sequence).

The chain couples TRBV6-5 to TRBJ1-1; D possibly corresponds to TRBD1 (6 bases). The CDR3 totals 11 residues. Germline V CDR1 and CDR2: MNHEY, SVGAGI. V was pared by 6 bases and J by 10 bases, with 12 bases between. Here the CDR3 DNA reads TGTGCCAGCAGGGCCACAGGGCCAGCTTTCTTT. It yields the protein CASRATGPAFF.

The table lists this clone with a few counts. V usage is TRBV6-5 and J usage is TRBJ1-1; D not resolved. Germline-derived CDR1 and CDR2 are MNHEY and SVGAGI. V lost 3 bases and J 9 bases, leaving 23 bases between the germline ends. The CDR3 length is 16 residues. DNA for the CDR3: TGTGCCAGCAGTTATACCGCTATCCCTCTAGTTGCTCAAGCTTTCTTT. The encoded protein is CASSYTAIPLVAQAFF.

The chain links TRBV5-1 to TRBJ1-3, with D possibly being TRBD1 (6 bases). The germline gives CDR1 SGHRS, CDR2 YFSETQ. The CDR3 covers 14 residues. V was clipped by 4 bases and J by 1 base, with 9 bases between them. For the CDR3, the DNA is TGCGCCAGCAGCCCCGGGACATCTGGAAACACCATATATTTT. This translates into CASSPGTSGNTIYF.

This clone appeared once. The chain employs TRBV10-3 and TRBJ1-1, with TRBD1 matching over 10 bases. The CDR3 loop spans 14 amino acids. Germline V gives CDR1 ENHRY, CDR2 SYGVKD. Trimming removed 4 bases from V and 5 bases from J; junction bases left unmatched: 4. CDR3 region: CAISGQGARTEAFF. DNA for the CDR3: TGTGCCATCAGTGGACAGGGGGCGCGAACTGAAGCTTTCTTT.

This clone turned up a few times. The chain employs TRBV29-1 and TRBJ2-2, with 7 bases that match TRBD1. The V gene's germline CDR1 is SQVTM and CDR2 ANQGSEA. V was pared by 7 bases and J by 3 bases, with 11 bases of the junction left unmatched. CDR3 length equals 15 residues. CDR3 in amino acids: CSAIEGAWDTGELFF. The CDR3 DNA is TGCAGCGCTATAGAGGGGGCTTGGGACACCGGGGAGCTGTTTTTT.

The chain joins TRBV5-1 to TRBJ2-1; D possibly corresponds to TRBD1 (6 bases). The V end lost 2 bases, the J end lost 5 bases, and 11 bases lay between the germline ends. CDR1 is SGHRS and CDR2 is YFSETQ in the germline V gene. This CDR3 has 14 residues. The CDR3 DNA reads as TGCGCCAGCAGCTTAGCAGGGGCTGACAATGAGCAGTTCTTC. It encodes CASSLAGADNEQFF.

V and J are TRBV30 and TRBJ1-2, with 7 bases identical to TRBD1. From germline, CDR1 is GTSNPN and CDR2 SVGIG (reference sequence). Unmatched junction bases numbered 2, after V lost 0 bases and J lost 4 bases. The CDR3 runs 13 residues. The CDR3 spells CAWSVGTAYGYTF. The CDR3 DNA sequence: TGTGCCTGGAGTGTTGGGACAGCCTATGGCTACACCTTC.

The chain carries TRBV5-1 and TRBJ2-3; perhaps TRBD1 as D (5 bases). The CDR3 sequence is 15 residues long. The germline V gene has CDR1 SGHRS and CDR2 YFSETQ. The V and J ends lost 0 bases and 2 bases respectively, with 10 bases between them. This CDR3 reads CASSLDTGPTDTQYF. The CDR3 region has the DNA TGCGCCAGCAGCTTGGATACAGGTCCCACAGATACGCAGTATTTT.

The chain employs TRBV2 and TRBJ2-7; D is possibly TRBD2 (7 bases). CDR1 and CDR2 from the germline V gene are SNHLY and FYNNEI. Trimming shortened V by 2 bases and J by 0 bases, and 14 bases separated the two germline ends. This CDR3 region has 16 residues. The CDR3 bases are TGTGCCAGCAGTGAACTGGTGGGGGGGCCCTCCTACGAGCAGTACTTC. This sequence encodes CASSELVGGPSYEQYF.

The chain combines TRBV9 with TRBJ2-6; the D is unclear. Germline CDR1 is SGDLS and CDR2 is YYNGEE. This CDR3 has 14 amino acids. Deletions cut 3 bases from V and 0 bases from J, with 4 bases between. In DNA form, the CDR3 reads TGTGCCAGCAGCGCTTACTCTGGGGCCAACGTCCTGACTTTC. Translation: CASSAYSGANVLTF.

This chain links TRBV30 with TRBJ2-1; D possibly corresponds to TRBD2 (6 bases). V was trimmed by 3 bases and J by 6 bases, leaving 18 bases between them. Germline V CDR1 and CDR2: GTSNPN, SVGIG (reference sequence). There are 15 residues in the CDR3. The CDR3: CAWSVGMGGGNEQFF. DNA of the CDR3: TGTGCCTGGAGCGTGGGAATGGGGGGAGGCAATGAGCAGTTCTTC.

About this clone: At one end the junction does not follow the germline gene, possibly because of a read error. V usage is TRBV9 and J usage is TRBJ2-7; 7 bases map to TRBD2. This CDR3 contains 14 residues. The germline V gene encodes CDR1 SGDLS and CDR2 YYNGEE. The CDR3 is CASSPRGERGGRNF. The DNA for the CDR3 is TGTGCCAGCAGCCCACGGGGGGAGCGGGGTGGAAGGAACTTC.

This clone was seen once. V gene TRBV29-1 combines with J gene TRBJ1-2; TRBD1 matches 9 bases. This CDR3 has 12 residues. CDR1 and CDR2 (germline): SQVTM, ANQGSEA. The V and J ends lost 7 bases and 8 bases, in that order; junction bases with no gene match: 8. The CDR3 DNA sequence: TGCAGCGCTGGACAGGGGTCAAGAGGCTACACCTTC. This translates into CSAGQGSRGYTF.

The DNA for the CDR3 is TGTGCCAGCATTCCCACCCAGGGCCTCCCGGGCGAGCAGTACTTC. Translated, it gives CASIPTQGLPGEQYF. The V call is TRBV6-5, the J call TRBJ2-7, with D tentatively TRBD1 (5 bases). V shed 7 bases and J shed 6 bases, with 22 bases lying between them. The CDR3 contains 15 residues. Germline V CDR1 and CDR2: MNHEY, SVGAGI.

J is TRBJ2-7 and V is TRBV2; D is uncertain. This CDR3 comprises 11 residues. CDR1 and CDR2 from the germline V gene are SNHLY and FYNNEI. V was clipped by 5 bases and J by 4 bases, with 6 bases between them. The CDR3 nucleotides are TGTGCCAGCAGTCCGACTTACGAGCAGTACTTC. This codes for CASSPTYEQYF. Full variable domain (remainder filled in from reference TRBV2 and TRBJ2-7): EPEVTQTPSHQVTQMGQEVILRCVPISNHLYFYWYRQILGQKVEFLVSFYNNEISEKSEIFDDQFSVERPDGSNFTLKIRSTKLEDSAMYFCASSPTYEQYFGPGTRLTVT.

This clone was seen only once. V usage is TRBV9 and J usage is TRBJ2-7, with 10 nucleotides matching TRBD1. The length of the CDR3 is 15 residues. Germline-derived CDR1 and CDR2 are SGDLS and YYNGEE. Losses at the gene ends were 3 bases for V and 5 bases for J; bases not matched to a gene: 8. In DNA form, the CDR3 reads TGTGCCAGCAGCGCCTTTCCGACAGGGGGCCACGAGCAGTACTTC. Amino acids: CASSAFPTGGHEQYF.